This record concerns one TCR beta chain sequence. Its antigen is not yet known. Per-base qualities were not stored, and no clone one base away is much larger. The CDR3, cysteine through phenylalanine, is 13 amino acids long. Left in the record is the CDR3 DNA by itself, 39 bases read in frame from the first base. Cut back by 3 bases and 5 bases, the V and J ends lie 11 bases apart. CDR1 and CDR2 are drawn from the germline V gene: MNHNS, SASEGT. In the paper's terms, the treatment or condition label means: nivolumab (PD-1 blockade) given before sampling. The DNeasy Blood and Tissue Kit was used to extract DNA from the formalin-fixed paraffin-embedded specimens. The sample comes from a study of T cells in tumors and immune-related adverse events (dated by TCRdb to 2020 to 2022). Using the immunoSEQ assay, the TCR beta locus was amplified and sequenced, producing bulk TCR Vbeta CDR3 data. Per the authors' processing: Non-productive CDR3s, sequences shorter than 7 amino acids, and those not starting with C or ending with F/W were excluded. Analysis was restricted to specimens with at least 1000 reads, and clonotypes were defined at the amino acid level. Clonality was computed as 1 minus Pielou's evenness. Library sizes were equalized by abundance-weighted random subsampling with replacement, repeated 100 times to report 95% confidence intervals. The Morisita overlap index was used to quantify repertoire overlap, and the top 40 clones in each specimen were examined for overlap with the irAE. The source is immuneACCESS, and TCRdb retained only in-frame sequences with V and J called. Part of the clones is not carried over; for the studies checked, unresolved V genes explain less than half of this, and the remainder is unexplained. D and trimming come from the DNA, and the V and J calls and clone size come from that table. This sample lists tens of thousands of clones; around nine tenths were detected once. The ten largest clones add up to 1.3% to 1.5% of the sample.

The V gene is TRBV6-1 and the J gene is TRBJ2-7, and the D gene may be TRBD2, 6 bases matching. The sequence derives from a female donor with metastatic renal cell carcinoma. Here the sequenced sample was lymph node tissue, taken from a patient treated with anti-PD-1 therapy. The nucleotide sequence is given as TGTGCCAGCAGTGACCGGGGGTGGGACGAGCAGTACTTC. Its coded protein is CASSDRGWDEQYF.